Presented here are 30 T cell receptor beta chains from one specimen sequenced in a study of shared clonotypes between healthy human individuals (dated by TCRdb to between 2020 and 2021). Libraries were constructed by the immunoSEQ multiplex PCR assay. TCRdb provides this immuneACCESS table in a form limited to in-frame rearrangements. Some clones are lacking; in checked studies, under half of them reflect an unresolved V gene, and why the rest are absent is not known. The sample table contains roughly 2,000,000 clones; only one count was recorded for about 95% of them. The ten largest make up 1.2% of the sample. CD8 naive samples were CD45RO-negative cells positively selected for CCR7, giving a CD45RA+CCR7+ population that excluded TemRA cells. The sample taken for sequencing was naive CD8+ T cells sorted from blood. The cell subset or site label here, explained by the study, means: CD45RA+CCR7+. These TCRs come from a man aged 18 to 35 in good health.

The rearrangement joins TRBV7-9 to TRBJ1-2; 8 nucleotides align to TRBD1. The V gene's germline CDR1 is SEHNR and CDR2 FQNEAQ (reference sequence). The CDR3 consists of 16 residues. Unmatched junction bases numbered 7, after V lost 4 bases and J lost 0 bases. CDR3: CASSSQDRAANYGYTF. The DNA of the CDR3 is TGTGCCAGCAGCTCACAGGACAGGGCGGCTAACTATGGCTACACCTTC.

J is TRBJ1-2 and V is TRBV9; D is unclear. The CDR3 sequence is 13 residues long. V was trimmed by 3 bases and J by 4 bases, leaving 10 bases between them. Per the germline V gene, CDR1 is SGDLS and CDR2 is YYNGEE. The CDR3 coding sequence is TGTGCCAGCAGCGGTACAGCCTCCTATGGCTACACCTTC. Protein product: CASSGTASYGYTF.

This rearrangement joins TRBV15 to TRBJ2-7, with D unclear. The CDR3 spans 13 residues. Germline V CDR1 and CDR2: LNHNV, YYDKDF (reference sequence). V lost 4 bases, J lost 7 bases, and 14 bases lay in between. The CDR3 protein is CATSIRTGKEQYF. The CDR3 DNA reads TGTGCCACCAGCATTCGGACGGGCAAGGAGCAGTACTTC. The variable domain in full, completed from reference TRBV15 and TRBJ2-7, reads DAMVIQNPRYQVTQFGKPVTLSCSQTLNHNVMYWYQQKSSQAPKLLFHYYDKDFNNEADTPDNFQSRRPNTSFCFLDIRSPGLGDTAMYLCATSIRTGKEQYFGPGTRLTVT.

The rearrangement joins TRBV6-1 to TRBJ2-7; D could derive from TRBD1 or TRBD2 (5 bases each). From germline, CDR1 is MNHNS and CDR2 SASEGT. The V end was cut by 3 bases, the J end by 0 bases, with 12 bases between. The CDR3 is 15 residues long. In DNA form, the CDR3 reads TGTGCCAGCAGTGAGGGACGATGGAGCTCCTACGAGCAGTACTTC. Protein sequence: CASSEGRWSSYEQYF.

V gene TRBV4-3 combines with J gene TRBJ2-7; D remains unclear. Trimming shortened V by 0 bases and J by 2 bases, and 8 bases separated the two germline ends. There are 14 residues in the CDR3. In germline, CDR1 is LGHNA, CDR2 YSLEER. CDR3 protein: CASSQEMQTYEQYF. The CDR3 DNA is TGCGCCAGCAGCCAAGAAATGCAGACCTACGAGCAGTACTTC.

V usage is TRBV27 and J usage is TRBJ2-7, with 11 nucleotides matching TRBD2. This CDR3 is 14 amino acids long. CDR1 and CDR2 (germline): MNHEY, SMNVEV (reference sequence). J gave up 4 bases and V 3 bases, and 2 bases lay outside the gene matches. CDR3 loop: CASSLASGRYEQYF. DNA of the CDR3: TGTGCCAGCAGTTTGGCTAGCGGGAGGTACGAGCAGTACTTC.

The rearrangement links TRBV11-2 to TRBJ2-7, with no clear D. With 1 base removed from V and 0 bases from J, the gap between germline ends came to 13 bases. From germline, CDR1 is SGHAT and CDR2 FQNNGV. This CDR3 contains 16 residues. The CDR3, as DNA: TGTGCCAGCAGCTTAGGCCACCGGTTCGACTCCTACGAGCAGTACTTC. Residues: CASSLGHRFDSYEQYF.

V gene TRBV2 combines with J gene TRBJ2-5, with TRBD2 matching over 7 bases. With 4 bases clipped from V and 5 bases from J, the junction kept 16 bases outside the gene matches. The CDR3 spans 17 residues. CDR1 and CDR2 from the germline V gene are SNHLY and FYNNEI. CDR3 loop: CASSVDWASGGGETQYF. The CDR3 DNA sequence: TGTGCCAGCAGTGTAGATTGGGCTAGCGGAGGTGGGGAGACCCAGTACTTC.

This chain uses TRBV18 with TRBJ2-7, with D hard to call. Germline-derived CDR1 and CDR2 are KGHSH and LQKENI. The CDR3 has 14 residues. V dropped 5 bases and J dropped 3 bases, with 14 bases sitting between them. CDR3 region: CASSFNPGLYEQYF. The CDR3 bases are TGTGCCAGCTCATTTAACCCGGGTCTCTACGAGCAGTACTTC.

Details on this clone: Other DNA variants within this sample encode the same CDR3. V gene TRBV7-9 combines with J gene TRBJ2-7; D remains unclear. Germline V gives CDR1 SEHNR, CDR2 FQNEAQ (reference sequence). Trimming removed 1 base at V and 2 bases at J, with 9 bases between. CDR3 length: 14 amino acids. The CDR3 is CASSLVGATYEQYF. The DNA for the CDR3 is TGTGCCAGCAGCTTAGTTGGAGCAACCTACGAGCAGTACTTC.

V is TRBV19 and J is TRBJ2-3, with D perhaps TRBD2 (5 bases). V lost 11 bases to trimming and J lost 8 bases, with 17 bases between them. CDR3 length equals 12 residues. Germline V gives CDR1 LNHDA, CDR2 SQIVND (reference sequence). CDR3 in amino acids: CASLAIPGTQYF. For the CDR3, the DNA is TGTGCCTCCCTAGCAATCCCCGGTACGCAGTATTTT.

V and J are TRBV19 and TRBJ1-1; D may be TRBD1 (6 bases). CDR3 length equals 12 residues. Germline CDR1 LNHDA, CDR2 SQIVND (reference sequence). Trimming cost V 7 bases and J 7 bases, with 13 bases left between them. CDR3 DNA: TGTGCCAGTATCCTAGGGGGGTATGAAGCTTTCTTT. This translates into CASILGGYEAFF.

The rearrangement uses TRBV6-6 and TRBJ1-1; D call uncertain. The CDR3 extends over 11 amino acids. Trimming removed 6 bases at V and 8 bases at J, with 10 bases between. CDR1 is MNHNY, CDR2 SVGAGI, per germline (reference sequence). This CDR3 reads CASRTPIEAFF. The DNA for the CDR3 is TGTGCCAGCAGAACTCCGATCGAAGCTTTCTTT.

The V gene is TRBV27, the J gene TRBJ2-7, with D possibly TRBD2 on 6 matching bases. CDR1 is MNHEY and CDR2 is SMNVEV in the germline V gene (reference sequence). The V and J ends lost 8 bases and 6 bases respectively, with 26 bases between them. This CDR3 comprises 16 residues. The CDR3 region has the DNA TGTGCCAGCTCAGGGCGGAGGGCAGAAGGGTCAGGCGAGCAGTACTTC. Amino acid sequence: CASSGRRAEGSGEQYF.

The genes are TRBV7-8 and TRBJ2-3; 8 nucleotides match TRBD2. The CDR3 runs to 20 residues. V was pared by 4 bases and J by 2 bases, with 20 bases of the junction left unmatched. The germline CDR1 and CDR2 sequences are SGHVS and FQNEAQ. Here the CDR3 DNA reads TGTGCCAGCAGCTCCCCCCCGATGGGTTCAGCGGGGGACTCCACAGATACGCAGTATTTT. This translates into CASSSPPMGSAGDSTDTQYF. The whole variable domain, remainder taken from reference TRBV7-8 and TRBJ2-3, is GAGVSQSPRYKVAKRGQDVALRCDPISGHVSLFWYQQALGQGPEFLTYFQNEAQLDKSGLPSDRFFAERPEGSVSTLKIQRTQQEDSAVYLCASSSPPMGSAGDSTDTQYFGPGTRLTVL.

On this clone itself: Distinct nucleotide sequences in the sample also encode this CDR3. The chain has TRBV29-1 and TRBJ1-1; no definite D call. This CDR3 region has 13 residues. Germline V gene lookup returns CDR1 SQVTM and CDR2 ANQGSEA. V lost 7 bases and J lost 0, with 12 bases in between. The CDR3 coding sequence is TGCAGCGCACTGGAGCCCATGAACACTGAAGCTTTCTTT. The encoded protein is CSALEPMNTEAFF.

The chain has TRBV6-5 and TRBJ2-5; TRBD2 matches 10 bases. Trimming removed 2 bases from V and 5 bases from J; junction bases left unmatched: 8. Germline V gene data show CDR1 as MNHEY and CDR2 as SVGAGI. The length of the CDR3 is 16 residues. CDR3 protein: CASSYTERGGLETQYF. The DNA of the CDR3 is TGTGCCAGCAGTTACACCGAGCGGGGGGGCCTGGAGACCCAGTACTTC.

This clone was observed a few times. Other DNA sequences in this sample translate to the same CDR3. The chain uses TRBV27 and TRBJ1-1; D gene ambiguous. The CDR3 has 12 amino acids. Germline-derived CDR1 and CDR2 are MNHEY and SMNVEV (reference sequence). Trimming stripped 8 bases from V and 1 base from J, with 8 bases between. CDR3 nucleotide sequence: TGTGCCAGCCGGACGGGGAACACTGAAGCTTTCTTT. Amino acids: CASRTGNTEAFF.

A note on this clone: The same CDR3 arises from other DNA sequences in this sample as well. The chain links TRBV5-4 to TRBJ2-7; TRBD1 aligns across 8 bases. CDR1 and CDR2 from the germline V gene are SGHNT and YYREEE (reference sequence). This CDR3 region has 14 residues. J gave up 4 bases and V 1 base, and 4 bases lay outside the gene matches. The CDR3 loop is CASSLQGAGYEQYF. For the CDR3, the DNA is TGTGCCAGCAGCTTGCAGGGGGCGGGTTACGAGCAGTACTTC. The full variable domain, in which reference TRBV5-4 and TRBJ2-7 provide the parts outside the CDR3, is ETGVTQSPTHLIKTRGQQVTLRCSSQSGHNTVSWYQQALGQGPQFIFQYYREEENGRGNFPPRFSGLQFPNYSSELNVNALELDDSALYLCASSLQGAGYEQYFGPGTRLTVT.

A note on this clone: Other DNA sequences from this sample encode an identical CDR3 as well. V is TRBV19 and J is TRBJ1-2; D perhaps matches TRBD1 (5 bases). CDR1 is LNHDA and CDR2 is SQIVND in the germline V gene (reference sequence). The V and J ends lost 1 base and 8 bases respectively, with 8 bases between them. CDR3 length: 12 residues. The CDR3 nucleotides are TGTGCCAGTAGTATAGGAGGGGTCGGCTACACCTTC. Its translation: CASSIGGVGYTF. The variable domain in full, with the rest retrieved from reference TRBV19 and TRBJ1-2, is DGGITQSPKYLFRKEGQNVTLSCEQNLNHDAMYWYRQDPGQGLRLIYYSQIVNDFQKGDIAEGYSVSREKKESFPLTVTSAQKNPTAFYLCASSIGGVGYTFGSGTRLTVV.

The V and J genes are TRBV5-8 and TRBJ2-7; no firm D call. Trimming pared 0 bases from V and 1 base from J, leaving 5 bases between. The CDR3 runs 13 residues. From germline, CDR1 is SGHTS and CDR2 YDEGEE. The CDR3 DNA reads as TGTGCCAGCAGCTTGGAACTGTCCTACGAGCAGTACTTC. It is translated as CASSLELSYEQYF.

The chain has TRBV18 and TRBJ2-6, with D tentatively TRBD1 (6 bases). V lost 3 bases and J lost 0, with 6 bases in between. The V gene's germline CDR1 is KGHSH and CDR2 LQKENI. The CDR3 is 15 amino acids. This chain's CDR3 is CASSPDSSGANVLTF. In nucleotides, the CDR3 is TGTGCCAGCTCACCGGACAGCTCTGGGGCCAACGTCCTGACTTTC.

The chain is built from TRBV4-1 and TRBJ2-7; 7 bases agree with TRBD2. CDR1 is MGHRA and CDR2 is YSYEKL in the germline V gene. This CDR3 is built from 15 residues. The V segment lost 1 base and the J segment 0 bases; nucleotides outside the gene matches: 3. This CDR3 reads CASSQVAGDSYEQYF. The CDR3 DNA sequence: TGCGCCAGCAGCCAAGTCGCGGGGGACTCCTACGAGCAGTACTTC.

The V call is TRBV28, the J call TRBJ1-3, with TRBD1 as a possible D gene (6 bases). Trimming pared 5 bases from V and 1 base from J, leaving 15 bases between. The CDR3 totals 16 residues. The germline V gene encodes CDR1 MDHEN and CDR2 SYDVKM. The DNA for the CDR3 is TGTGCCAGCAGTATACAGGGTGAAGGATCTGGAAACACCATATATTTT. This sequence encodes CASSIQGEGSGNTIYF.

CDR3 in DNA: TGTGCCAGCAGCCATCGAGGGATGGAGACCCAGTACTTC. Protein product: CASSHRGMETQYF. The chain is built from TRBV14 and TRBJ2-5, with a possible D match to TRBD2 (5 bases). V was cut by 3 bases and J by 5 bases, with 10 bases left in between. The CDR3 covers 13 residues. The germline V gene has CDR1 SGHDN and CDR2 FVKESK.

V is TRBV2 and J is TRBJ2-6, with 9 bases lining up with TRBD1. Germline values: CDR1 SNHLY, CDR2 FYNNEI. Trimming removed 11 bases from V and 2 bases from J; junction bases left unmatched: 10. This CDR3 has 16 residues. The DNA of the CDR3 is TGTGCCGGACGTGGGACAGGGTTAGCTGGGGCCAACGTCCTGACTTTC. It codes for CAGRGTGLAGANVLTF.

This chain uses TRBV4-3 with TRBJ2-6; TRBD1 matches at 9 bases. V was clipped by 4 bases and J by 2 bases; unmatched bases: 3. The CDR3 runs 16 residues. Looked up from germline, CDR1 is LGHNA and CDR2 is YSLEER. CDR3: CASSLTGGPGANVLTF. CDR3 sequence (DNA): TGCGCCAGCAGCCTAACAGGGGGCCCTGGGGCCAACGTCCTGACTTTC.

The chain couples TRBV6-4 to TRBJ2-7; weak D call: TRBD2 (5 bases). The germline gives CDR1 MRHNA, CDR2 SNTAGT. The ends were cut back, 2 bases at V and 3 bases at J, with 11 bases in the middle. The CDR3 covers 14 residues. The CDR3 reads CASSDPRDSYEQYF. CDR3 bases: TGTGCCAGCAGTGACCCTCGGGATAGCTACGAGCAGTACTTC.

This rearrangement joins TRBV9 to TRBJ2-1; D is perhaps TRBD2 (5 bases). Trimming shortened V by 4 bases and J by 4 bases, and 15 bases separated the two germline ends. The length of the CDR3 is 15 residues. Germline CDR1 reads SGDLS; CDR2 reads YYNGEE. CDR3 nucleotide sequence: TGTGCCAGCAGCCCTGAGGGAGAAACATACAATGAGCAGTTCTTC. Translated: CASSPEGETYNEQFF.

This clone was seen only once. The V call is TRBV6-6, the J call TRBJ1-1; D may be TRBD1 (5 bases). Looked up from germline, CDR1 is MNHNY and CDR2 is SVGAGI (reference sequence). With 0 bases removed from V and 10 bases from J, the gap between germline ends came to 15 bases. The CDR3 contains 14 residues. CDR3 loop: CASSYSGEGKSAFF. The DNA for the CDR3 is TGTGCCAGCAGTTACTCGGGGGAGGGGAAGTCAGCTTTCTTT.